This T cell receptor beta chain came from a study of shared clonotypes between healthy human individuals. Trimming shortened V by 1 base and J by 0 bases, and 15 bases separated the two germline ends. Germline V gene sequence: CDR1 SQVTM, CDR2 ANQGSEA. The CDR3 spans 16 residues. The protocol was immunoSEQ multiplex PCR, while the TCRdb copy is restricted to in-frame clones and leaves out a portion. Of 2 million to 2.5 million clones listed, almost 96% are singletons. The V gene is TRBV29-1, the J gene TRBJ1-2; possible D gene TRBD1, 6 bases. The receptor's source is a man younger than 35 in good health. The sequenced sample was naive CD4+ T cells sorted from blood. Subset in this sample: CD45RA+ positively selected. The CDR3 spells CSVEGFRGGSNYGYTF. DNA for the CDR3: TGCAGCGTTGAAGGGTTTAGGGGGGGCTCTAACTATGGCTACACCTTC.